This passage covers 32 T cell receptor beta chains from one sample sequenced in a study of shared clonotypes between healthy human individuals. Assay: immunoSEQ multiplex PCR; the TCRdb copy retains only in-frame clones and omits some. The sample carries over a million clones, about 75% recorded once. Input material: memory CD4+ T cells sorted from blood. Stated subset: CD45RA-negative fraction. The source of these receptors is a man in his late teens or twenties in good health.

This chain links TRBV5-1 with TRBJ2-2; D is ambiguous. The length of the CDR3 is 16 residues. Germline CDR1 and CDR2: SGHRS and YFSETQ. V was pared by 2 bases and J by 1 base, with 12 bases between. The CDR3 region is CASSFSGFLNTGELFF. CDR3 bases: TGCGCCAGCAGCTTCTCAGGATTTTTGAACACCGGGGAGCTGTTTTTT.

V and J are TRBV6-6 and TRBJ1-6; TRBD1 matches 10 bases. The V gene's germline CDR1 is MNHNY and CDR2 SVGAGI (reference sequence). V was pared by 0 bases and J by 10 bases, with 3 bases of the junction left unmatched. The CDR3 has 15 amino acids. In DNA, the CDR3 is TGTGCCAGCAGTTACTCGGACAGGGGGGACTCACCCCTCCACTTT. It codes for CASSYSDRGDSPLHF.

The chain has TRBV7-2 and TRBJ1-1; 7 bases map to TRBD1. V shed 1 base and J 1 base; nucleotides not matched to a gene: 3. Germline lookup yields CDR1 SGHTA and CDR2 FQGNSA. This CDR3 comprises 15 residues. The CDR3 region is CASSLVTGANTEAFF. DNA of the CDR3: TGTGCCAGCAGCTTAGTAACAGGGGCGAACACTGAAGCTTTCTTT.

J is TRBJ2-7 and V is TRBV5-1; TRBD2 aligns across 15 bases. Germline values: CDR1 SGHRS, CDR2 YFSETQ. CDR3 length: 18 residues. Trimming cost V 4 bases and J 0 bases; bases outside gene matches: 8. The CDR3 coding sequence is TGCGCCAGCAGCGTAGGACTAGCGGGGGGGCGGAGCTCCTACGAGCAGTACTTC. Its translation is CASSVGLAGGRSSYEQYF.

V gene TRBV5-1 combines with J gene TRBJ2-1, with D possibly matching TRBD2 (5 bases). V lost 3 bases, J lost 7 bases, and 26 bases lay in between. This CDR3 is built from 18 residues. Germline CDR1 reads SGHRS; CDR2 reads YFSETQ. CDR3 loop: CASSSIPRGLAASNEQFF. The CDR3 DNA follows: TGCGCCAGCAGCTCGATCCCCCGGGGTCTCGCCGCAAGTAATGAGCAGTTCTTC.

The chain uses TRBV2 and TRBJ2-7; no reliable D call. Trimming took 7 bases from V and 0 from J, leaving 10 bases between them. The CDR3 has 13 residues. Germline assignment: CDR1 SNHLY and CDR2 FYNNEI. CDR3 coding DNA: TGTGCCAGCAATGGGTGGAGCTCCTACGAGCAGTACTTC. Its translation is CASNGWSSYEQYF.

The CDR3 loop reads CASSPPWSTEAFF. DNA of the CDR3: TGTGCCAGCAGTCCTCCCTGGAGCACTGAAGCTTTCTTT. This sequence joins TRBV28 and TRBJ1-1; D is ambiguous. V gave up 5 bases and J gave up 4 bases, with 11 bases separating them. Germline CDR1 reads MDHEN; CDR2 reads SYDVKM. The CDR3 is 13 amino acids.

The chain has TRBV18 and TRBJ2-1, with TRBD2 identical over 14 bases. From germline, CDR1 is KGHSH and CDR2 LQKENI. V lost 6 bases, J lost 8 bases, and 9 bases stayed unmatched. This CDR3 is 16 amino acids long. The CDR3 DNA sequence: TGTGCCAGCTCCGAGGGACTAGCGGGAGTATTGGATGAGCAGTTCTTC. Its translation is CASSEGLAGVLDEQFF.

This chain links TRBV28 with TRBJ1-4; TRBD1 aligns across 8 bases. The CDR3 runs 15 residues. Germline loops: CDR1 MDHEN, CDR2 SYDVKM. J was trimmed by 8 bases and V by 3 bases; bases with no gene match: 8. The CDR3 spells CASSFSGTGEEKLFF. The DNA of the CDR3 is TGTGCCAGCAGTTTTTCCGGGACAGGCGAGGAAAAACTGTTTTTT.

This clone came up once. CDR3 in DNA: TGCGCCAGCAGCTTAGAACAGGGTACCGGGGAGCTGTTTTTT. Translation gives CASSLEQGTGELFF. The rearrangement uses TRBV5-1 and TRBJ2-2; D is possibly TRBD1 (6 bases). The CDR3 sequence is 14 residues long. The germline V and J ends were trimmed by 2 bases and 5 bases, with 10 bases remaining between them. Germline values: CDR1 SGHRS, CDR2 YFSETQ.

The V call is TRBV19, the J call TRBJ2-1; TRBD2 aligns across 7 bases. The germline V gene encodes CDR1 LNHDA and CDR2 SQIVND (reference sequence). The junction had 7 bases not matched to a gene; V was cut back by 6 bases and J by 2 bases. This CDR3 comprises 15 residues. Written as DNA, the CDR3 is TGTGCCAGTAGCATGGGCCTAGCGGCCTACAATGAGCAGTTCTTC. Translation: CASSMGLAAYNEQFF.

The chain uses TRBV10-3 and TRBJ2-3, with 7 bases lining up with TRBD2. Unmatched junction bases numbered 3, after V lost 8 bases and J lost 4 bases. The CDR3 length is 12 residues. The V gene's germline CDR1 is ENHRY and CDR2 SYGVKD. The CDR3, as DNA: TGTGCCATCGGGGACTACTCAGATACGCAGTATTTT. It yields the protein CAIGDYSDTQYF.

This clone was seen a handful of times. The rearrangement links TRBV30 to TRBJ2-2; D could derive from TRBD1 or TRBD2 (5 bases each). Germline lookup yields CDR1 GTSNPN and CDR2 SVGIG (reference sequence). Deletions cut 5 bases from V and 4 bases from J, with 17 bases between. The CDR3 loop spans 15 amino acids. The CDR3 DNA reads TGTGCCTGGGGGGCTGGTCGGGGTCTCACCGGGGAGCTGTTTTTT. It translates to CAWGAGRGLTGELFF.

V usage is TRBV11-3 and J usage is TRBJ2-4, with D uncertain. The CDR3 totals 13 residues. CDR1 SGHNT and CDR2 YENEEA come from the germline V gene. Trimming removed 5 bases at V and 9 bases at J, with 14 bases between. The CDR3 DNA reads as TGTGCCAGCAGCCATGGGGAATTGGGCATTCAGTACTTC. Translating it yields CASSHGELGIQYF.

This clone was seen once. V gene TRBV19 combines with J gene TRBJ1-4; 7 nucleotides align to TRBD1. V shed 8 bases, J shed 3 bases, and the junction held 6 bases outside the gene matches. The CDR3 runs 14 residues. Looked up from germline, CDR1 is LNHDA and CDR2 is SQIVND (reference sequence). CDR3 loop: CASSPGQPNEKLFF. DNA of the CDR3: TGTGCCAGTTCCCCGGGACAGCCTAATGAAAAACTGTTTTTT.

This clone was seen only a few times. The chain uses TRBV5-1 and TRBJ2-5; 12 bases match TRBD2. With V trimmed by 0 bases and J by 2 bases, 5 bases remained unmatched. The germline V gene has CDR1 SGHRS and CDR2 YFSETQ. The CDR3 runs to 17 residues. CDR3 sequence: CASSLALAGGTQETQYF. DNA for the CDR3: TGCGCCAGCAGCTTGGCCCTAGCGGGGGGGACTCAAGAGACCCAGTACTTC.

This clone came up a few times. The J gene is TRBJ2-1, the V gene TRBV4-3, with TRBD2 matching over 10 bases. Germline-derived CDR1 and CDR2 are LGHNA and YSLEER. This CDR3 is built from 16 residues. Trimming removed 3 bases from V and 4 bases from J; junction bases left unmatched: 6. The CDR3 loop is CASSHSSGGRYNEQFF. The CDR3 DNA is TGCGCCAGCAGCCACTCTAGCGGGGGACGGTACAATGAGCAGTTCTTC.

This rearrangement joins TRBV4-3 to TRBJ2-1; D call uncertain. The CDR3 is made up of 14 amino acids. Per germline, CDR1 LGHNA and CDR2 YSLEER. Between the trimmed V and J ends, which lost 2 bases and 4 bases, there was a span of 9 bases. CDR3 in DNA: TGCGCCAGCAGCCAACCTAATGATTACAATGAGCAGTTCTTC. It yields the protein CASSQPNDYNEQFF.

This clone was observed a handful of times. The CDR3 loop is CASTHRDPPYEQYF. The CDR3 DNA reads as TGTGCCAGCACTCACAGGGACCCTCCCTACGAGCAGTACTTC. The gene calls are TRBV27 and TRBJ2-7; maybe TRBD1 (6 bases). V shed 7 bases and J shed 2 bases, with 15 bases lying between them. Germline CDR1 reads MNHEY; CDR2 reads SMNVEV (reference sequence). The length of the CDR3 is 14 residues.

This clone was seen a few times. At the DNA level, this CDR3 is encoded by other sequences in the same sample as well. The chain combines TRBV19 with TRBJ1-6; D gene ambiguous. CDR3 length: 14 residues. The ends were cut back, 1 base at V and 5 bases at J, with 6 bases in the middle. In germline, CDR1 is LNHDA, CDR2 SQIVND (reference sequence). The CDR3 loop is CASSIVTDNSPLHF. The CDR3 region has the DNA TGTGCCAGTAGTATAGTAACGGATAATTCACCCCTCCACTTT.

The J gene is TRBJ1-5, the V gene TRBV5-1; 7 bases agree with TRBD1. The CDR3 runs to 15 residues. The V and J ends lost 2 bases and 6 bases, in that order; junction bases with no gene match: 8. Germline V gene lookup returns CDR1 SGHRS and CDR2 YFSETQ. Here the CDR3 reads CASSFGTGDFQPQHF. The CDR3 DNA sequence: TGCGCCAGCAGCTTCGGCACAGGGGATTTTCAGCCCCAGCATTTT. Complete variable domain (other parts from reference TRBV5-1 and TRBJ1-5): KAGVTQTPRYLIKTRGQQVTLSCSPISGHRSVSWYQQTPGQGLQFLFEYFSETQRNKGNFPGRFSGRQFSNSRSEMNVSTLELGDSALYLCASSFGTGDFQPQHFGDGTRLSIL.

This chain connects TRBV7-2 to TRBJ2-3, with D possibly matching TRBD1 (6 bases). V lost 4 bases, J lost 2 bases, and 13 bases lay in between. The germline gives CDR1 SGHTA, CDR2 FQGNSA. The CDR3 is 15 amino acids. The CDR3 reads CASSSKGVNTDTQYF. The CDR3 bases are TGTGCCAGCAGCTCGAAGGGGGTTAACACAGATACGCAGTATTTT. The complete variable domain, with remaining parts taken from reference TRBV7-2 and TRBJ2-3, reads GAGVSQSPSNKVTEKGKDVELRCDPISGHTALYWYRQSLGQGLEFLIYFQGNSAPDKSGLPSDRFSAERTGGSVSTLTIQRTQQEDSAVYLCASSSKGVNTDTQYFGPGTRLTVL.

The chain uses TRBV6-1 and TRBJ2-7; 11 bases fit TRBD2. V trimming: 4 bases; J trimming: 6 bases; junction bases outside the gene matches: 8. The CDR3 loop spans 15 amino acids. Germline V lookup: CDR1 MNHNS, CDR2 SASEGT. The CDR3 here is CASSGGSGRALEQYF. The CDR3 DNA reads TGTGCCAGCAGTGGAGGTAGCGGGAGGGCCCTCGAGCAGTACTTC.

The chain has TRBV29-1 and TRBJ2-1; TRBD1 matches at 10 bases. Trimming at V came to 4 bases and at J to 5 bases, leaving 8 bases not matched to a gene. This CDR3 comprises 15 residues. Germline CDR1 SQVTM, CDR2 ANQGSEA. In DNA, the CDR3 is TGCAGCGTTGCCGCCGGGGACAGGGGAAACAATGAGCAGTTCTTC. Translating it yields CSVAAGDRGNNEQFF.

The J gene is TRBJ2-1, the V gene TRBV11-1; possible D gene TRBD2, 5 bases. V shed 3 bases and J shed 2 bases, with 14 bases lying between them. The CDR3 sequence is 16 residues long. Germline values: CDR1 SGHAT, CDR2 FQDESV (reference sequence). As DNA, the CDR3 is TGTGCCAGCAGCTTGACCAACGGGGTAACCTACAATGAGCAGTTCTTC. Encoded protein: CASSLTNGVTYNEQFF.

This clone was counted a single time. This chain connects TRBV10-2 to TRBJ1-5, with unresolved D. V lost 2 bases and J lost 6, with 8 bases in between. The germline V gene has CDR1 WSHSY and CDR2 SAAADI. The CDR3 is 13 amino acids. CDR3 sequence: CASSEQEGQPQHF. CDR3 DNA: TGCGCCAGCAGTGAGCAAGAAGGTCAGCCCCAGCATTTT.

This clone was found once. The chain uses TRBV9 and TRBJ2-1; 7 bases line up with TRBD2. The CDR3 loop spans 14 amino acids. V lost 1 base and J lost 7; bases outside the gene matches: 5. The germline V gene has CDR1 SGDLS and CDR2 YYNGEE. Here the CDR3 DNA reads TGTGCCAGCAGCGTACAGGCGGGAGTTAATGAGCAGTTCTTC. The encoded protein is CASSVQAGVNEQFF. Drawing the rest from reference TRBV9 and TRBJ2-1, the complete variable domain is DSGVTQTPKHLITATGQRVTLRCSPRSGDLSVYWYQQSLDQGLQFLIQYYNGEERAKGNILERFSAQQFPDLHSELNLSSLELGDSALYFCASSVQAGVNEQFFGPGTRLTVL.

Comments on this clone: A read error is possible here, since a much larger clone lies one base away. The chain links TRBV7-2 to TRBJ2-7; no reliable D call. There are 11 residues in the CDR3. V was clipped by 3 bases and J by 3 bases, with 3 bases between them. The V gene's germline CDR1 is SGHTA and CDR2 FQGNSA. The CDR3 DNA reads TGTGCCAGCAGCTTCTTCTACGAGCAGTACTTC. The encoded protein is CASSFFYEQYF. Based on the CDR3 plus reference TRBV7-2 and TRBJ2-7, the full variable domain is GAGVSQSPSNKVTEKGKDVELRCDPISGHTALYWYRQSLGQGLEFLIYFQGNSAPDKSGLPSDRFSAERTGGSVSTLTIQRTQQEDSAVYLCASSFFYEQYFGPGTRLTVT.

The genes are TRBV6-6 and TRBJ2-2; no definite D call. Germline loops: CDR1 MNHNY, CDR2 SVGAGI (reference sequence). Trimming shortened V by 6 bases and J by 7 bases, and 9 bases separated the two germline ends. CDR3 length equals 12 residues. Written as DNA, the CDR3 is TGTGCCAGCAGGCCGGGTGGCGGGGAGCTGTTTTTT. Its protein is CASRPGGGELFF.

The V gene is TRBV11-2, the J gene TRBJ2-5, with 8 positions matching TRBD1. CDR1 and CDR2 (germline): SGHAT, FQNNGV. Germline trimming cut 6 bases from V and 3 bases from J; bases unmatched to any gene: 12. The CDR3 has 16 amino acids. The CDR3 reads CASRKLQGAPEETQYF. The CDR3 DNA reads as TGTGCCAGCAGGAAGCTCCAGGGGGCGCCGGAAGAGACCCAGTACTTC.

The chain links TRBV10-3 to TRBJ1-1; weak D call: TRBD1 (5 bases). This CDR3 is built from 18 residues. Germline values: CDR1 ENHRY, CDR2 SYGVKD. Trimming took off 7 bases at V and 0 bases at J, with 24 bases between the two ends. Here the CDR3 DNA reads TGTGCCATCACGCCCAGACCGGCAGGGAGTGTCATGAACACTGAAGCTTTCTTT. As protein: CAITPRPAGSVMNTEAFF.

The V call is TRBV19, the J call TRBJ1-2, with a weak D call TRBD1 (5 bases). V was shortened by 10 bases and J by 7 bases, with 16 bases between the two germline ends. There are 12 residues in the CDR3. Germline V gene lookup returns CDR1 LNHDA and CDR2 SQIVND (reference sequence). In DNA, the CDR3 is TGTGCCACCGGGACTGCTCAGGCTGGCTACACCTTC. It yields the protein CATGTAQAGYTF. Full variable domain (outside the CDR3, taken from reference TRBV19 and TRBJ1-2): DGGITQSPKYLFRKEGQNVTLSCEQNLNHDAMYWYRQDPGQGLRLIYYSQIVNDFQKGDIAEGYSVSREKKESFPLTVTSAQKNPTAFYLCATGTAQAGYTFGSGTRLTVV.